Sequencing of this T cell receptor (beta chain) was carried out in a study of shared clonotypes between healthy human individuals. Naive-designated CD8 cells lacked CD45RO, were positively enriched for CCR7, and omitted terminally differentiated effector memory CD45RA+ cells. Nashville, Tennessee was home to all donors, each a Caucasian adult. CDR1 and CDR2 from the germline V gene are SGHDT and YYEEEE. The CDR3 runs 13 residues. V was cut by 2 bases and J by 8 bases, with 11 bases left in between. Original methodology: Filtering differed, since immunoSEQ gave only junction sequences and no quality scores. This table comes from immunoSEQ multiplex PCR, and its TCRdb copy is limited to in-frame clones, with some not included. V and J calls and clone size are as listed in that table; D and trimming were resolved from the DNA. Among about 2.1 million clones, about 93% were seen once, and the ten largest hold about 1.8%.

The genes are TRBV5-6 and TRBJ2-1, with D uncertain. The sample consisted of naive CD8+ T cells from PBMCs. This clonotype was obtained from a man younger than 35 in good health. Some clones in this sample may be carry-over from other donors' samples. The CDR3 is CASSFGRGDEQFF. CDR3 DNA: TGTGCCAGCAGCTTCGGACGCGGCGATGAGCAGTTCTTC.